Each of the 17 T cell receptor beta chains below was sequenced from the same sample in a study of beta chain features in type 1 diabetes. Their antigen targets remain unknown. Whole-study results and caveats: Type 1 diabetes patients had moderately but significantly shorter TCRB CDR3s in all four CD4+ subsets.

cDNA synthesis used the whole RNA isolate, giving expressed TCRB sequences. Produced via immunoSEQ multiplex PCR; TCRdb's table is partial and in-frame only. The table has 250,000 or so clones, 20% seen once. Sequencing input: naive CD4+ T cells from blood. The receptor set was obtained from a woman in her thirties or forties with type 1 diabetes.

The J gene is TRBJ1-6, the V gene TRBV21-1. TRBV21-1 represents a pseudogene. CDR3 size: 16 residues. The CDR3 spells CASSEGLSSYNSPLHF. CDR3 sequence (DNA): TGTGCCAGCAGCGAAGGGTTGAGCTCCTATAATTCACCCCTCCACTTT.

CDR3 DNA: TGTGCCAGCGGTACAGGGGTCAATCAGCCCCAGCATTTT. Residues: CASGTGVNQPQHF. The chain couples TRBV19 to TRBJ1-5, with 7 bases lining up with TRBD1. The junction had 5 bases not matched to a gene; V was cut back by 9 bases and J by 3 bases. Per the germline V gene, CDR1 is LNHDA and CDR2 is SQIVND (reference sequence). The CDR3 covers 13 residues.

J is TRBJ2-7 and V is TRBV29-1; 7 bases match TRBD2. Germline trimming cut 3 bases from V and 2 bases from J; bases unmatched to any gene: 4. The germline V gene encodes CDR1 SQVTM and CDR2 ANQGSEA. There are 13 residues in the CDR3. CDR3 sequence: CSVDGGTPYEQYF. CDR3 nucleotide sequence: TGCAGCGTTGACGGGGGGACTCCCTACGAGCAGTACTTC.

This clone was seen more than once but under ten times. This chain links TRBV2 with TRBJ1-2; 8 bases are a match to TRBD1. Germline V gives CDR1 SNHLY, CDR2 FYNNEI. V lost 6 bases and J lost 1; bases outside the gene matches: 4. This CDR3 is built from 14 residues. In nucleotides, the CDR3 is TGTGCCAGCAGCGGGACAGGAATTAACTATGGCTACACCTTC. This sequence encodes CASSGTGINYGYTF. The variable domain in full, with the rest retrieved from reference TRBV2 and TRBJ1-2, is EPEVTQTPSHQVTQMGQEVILRCVPISNHLYFYWYRQILGQKVEFLVSFYNNEISEKSEIFDDQFSVERPDGSNFTLKIRSTKLEDSAMYFCASSGTGINYGYTFGSGTRLTVV.

This clone showed up just a few times. The chain has TRBV30 and TRBJ2-7; 9 bases are a match to TRBD1. Germline CDR1 and CDR2: GTSNPN and SVGIG (reference sequence). There are 13 residues in the CDR3. V was pared by 5 bases and J by 5 bases, with 7 bases of the junction left unmatched. CDR3 in amino acids: CAWEQGADHEQYF. The CDR3 region has the DNA TGTGCCTGGGAACAGGGGGCGGACCACGAGCAGTACTTC.

The genes are TRBV5-6 and TRBJ2-3; tentative D call: TRBD2 (5 bases). V dropped 4 bases and J dropped 9 bases, with 21 bases sitting between them. Germline CDR1 reads SGHDT; CDR2 reads YYEEEE. This CDR3 contains 15 residues. CDR3 loop: CASSLMSTLPGTQYF. CDR3 in DNA: TGTGCCAGCAGCCTTATGTCCACCCTGCCGGGAACGCAGTATTTT.

This clone came up a few times. This chain connects TRBV9 to TRBJ1-2, with D possibly matching TRBD1 (6 bases). This CDR3 spans 14 amino acids. Between the trimmed V and J ends, which lost 0 bases and 6 bases, there was a span of 12 bases. Germline CDR1 and CDR2: SGDLS and YYNGEE. The CDR3 DNA reads as TGTGCCAGCAGCGTAGCGAGCAGGGGAGATGGCTACACCTTC. It specifies CASSVASRGDGYTF.

V is TRBV30 and J is TRBJ1-4; weak D call: TRBD1 (6 bases). The CDR3 contains 16 residues. Trimming cost V 3 bases and J 6 bases, with 20 bases left between them. Germline assignment: CDR1 GTSNPN and CDR2 SVGIG (reference sequence). CDR3 sequence reads: CAWSDLGRTVDEKLFF. The CDR3 DNA is TGTGCCTGGAGCGATCTGGGGCGGACAGTTGATGAAAAACTGTTTTTT.

A few counts support this clone. This rearrangement joins TRBV5-6 to TRBJ2-2; TRBD2 might be the D (6 bases). Germline assignment: CDR1 SGHDT and CDR2 YYEEEE. V was cut by 2 bases and J by 2 bases, with 13 bases left in between. This CDR3 has 16 amino acids. CDR3 sequence reads: CASSFGGQINTGELFF. The CDR3 nucleotides read TGTGCCAGCAGCTTCGGAGGGCAGATAAACACCGGGGAGCTGTTTTTT.

Comment on this clone: Other DNA sequences from this sample encode an identical CDR3 as well. This sequence joins TRBV7-2 and TRBJ1-5; D gene ambiguous. V was pared by 2 bases and J by 4 bases, with 6 bases between. This CDR3 comprises 13 residues. CDR1 and CDR2 from the germline V gene are SGHTA and FQGNSA. CDR3 amino acids: CASSLTGNQPQHF. In DNA, the CDR3 is TGTGCCAGCAGCTTAACGGGAAATCAGCCCCAGCATTTT.

The chain carries TRBV30 and TRBJ1-2; D might be TRBD1 (5 bases). The CDR3 has 15 amino acids. The V end lost 1 base, the J end lost 7 bases, and 19 bases lay between the germline ends. CDR1 is GTSNPN, CDR2 SVGIG, per germline (reference sequence). The CDR3 is CAWSDRARGEGGYTF. DNA for the CDR3: TGTGCCTGGAGTGACCGCGCGAGAGGGGAGGGTGGCTACACCTTC.

J is TRBJ1-6 and V is TRBV18, with D unresolved. Germline V lookup: CDR1 KGHSH, CDR2 LQKENI. V was clipped by 0 bases and J by 7 bases, with 7 bases between them. This CDR3 comprises 14 residues. The CDR3 coding sequence is TGTGCCAGCTCACCACCGACGGGGAATTCACCCCTCCACTTT. Translation gives CASSPPTGNSPLHF.

The chain uses TRBV29-1 and TRBJ1-3; D is perhaps TRBD1 (6 bases). The germline V and J ends were trimmed by 2 bases and 3 bases, with 11 bases remaining between them. Germline values: CDR1 SQVTM, CDR2 ANQGSEA. The CDR3 covers 14 residues. CDR3 bases: TGCAGCGTTGAACATACAGGGAGTGGAAACACCATATATTTT. This encodes CSVEHTGSGNTIYF.

The V call is TRBV6-5, the J call TRBJ2-7, with D perhaps TRBD2 (5 bases). The CDR3 sequence is 13 residues long. Looked up from germline, CDR1 is MNHEY and CDR2 is SVGAGI. Trimming took 4 bases from V and 2 from J, leaving 9 bases between them. Written as DNA, the CDR3 is TGTGCCAGCAGTTCCCCCGGGACCTACGAGCAGTACTTC. Its translation: CASSSPGTYEQYF.

This chain links TRBV5-1 with TRBJ1-2; tentative D call: TRBD1 (6 bases). Per germline, CDR1 SGHRS and CDR2 YFSETQ. Trimming stripped 4 bases from V and 4 bases from J, with 17 bases between. The CDR3 has 15 amino acids. DNA for the CDR3: TGCGCCAGCAGCCCGGCAGGGGACGAAGGCTATGGCTACACCTTC. Amino acids: CASSPAGDEGYGYTF.

The V and J genes are TRBV13 and TRBJ2-1; 11 nucleotides line up with TRBD2. Germline CDR1 PRHDT, CDR2 FYEKMQ (reference sequence). The CDR3 is 14 residues long. Germline trimming cut 2 bases from V and 9 bases from J; bases unmatched to any gene: 3. DNA for the CDR3: TGTGCCAGCAGCTTAACTAGCGGGAGTTCTGAGCAGTTCTTC. It encodes CASSLTSGSSEQFF.

This clone occurred a few times. The chain couples TRBV29-1 to TRBJ2-3; 11 bases are shared with TRBD2. Losses at the gene ends were 5 bases for V and 1 base for J; bases not matched to a gene: 5. The V gene's germline CDR1 is SQVTM and CDR2 ANQGSEA. The CDR3 is made up of 15 amino acids. The CDR3 nucleotides read TGCAGCGTTCGTCCGGGACTAGCGGGCACAGATACGCAGTATTTT. Translation gives CSVRPGLAGTDTQYF.